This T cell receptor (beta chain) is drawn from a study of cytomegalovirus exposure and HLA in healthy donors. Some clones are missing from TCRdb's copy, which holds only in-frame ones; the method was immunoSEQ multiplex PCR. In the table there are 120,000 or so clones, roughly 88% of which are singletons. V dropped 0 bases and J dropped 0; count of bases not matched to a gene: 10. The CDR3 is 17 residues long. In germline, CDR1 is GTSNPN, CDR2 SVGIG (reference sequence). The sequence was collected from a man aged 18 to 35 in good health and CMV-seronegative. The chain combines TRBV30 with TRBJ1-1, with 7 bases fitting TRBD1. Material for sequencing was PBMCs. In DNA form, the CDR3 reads TGTGCCTGGAGTGTGCCCGGACAGGTCATCATGAACACTGAAGCTTTCTTT. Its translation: CAWSVPGQVIMNTEAFF.